What follows describes a single TCR beta chain. This receptor's antigen is unknown. The input lacks base qualities; no much larger clone sits a single base away. CDR1 and CDR2, per the germline V gene (reference sequence), are SGHNT and YYREEE. Germline trimming: 4 bases from V, 7 bases from J; junction bases outside gene matches: 11. From the cysteine through the phenylalanine, the CDR3 covers 17 amino acids. CDR3 DNA only is kept here, 51 bases in frame from base 1. The immunoSEQ assay amplified TCRB CDR3 regions from 1.5 to 2.5 micrograms of genomic DNA, or from all available DNA when less than that amount was available. For multiplex PCR, 60 forward primers for TCR V beta segments and 13 reverse primers for J beta segments were used. To estimate the number of reads per starting template, synthetic control templates were added to each sample at limiting dilution. Reads of 87 bp were generated by sequencing on the Illumina HiSeq System. Concerning the study's data processing: PCR and sequencing errors were removed by merging closely related sequences with a nearest neighbor algorithm. TCR overlap was defined as the percentage of unique tumor TCR beta sequences that were also present in the same patient's peripheral blood. As stored in TCRdb, this immuneACCESS dataset retains in-frame rearrangements with V and J assigned. A fraction of the clones does not appear; measured against another copy, unresolved V genes explain less than half of the discrepancy, and the remainder lacks a known reason. V and J calls and clone size are as listed in that table; D and trimming were resolved from the DNA. The sample includes roughly 82,000 clones, with 70% to 90% observed a single time. The ten most abundant clones make up 3% to 4% of the sample.

These data originate in a study of glioma-infiltrating T cells after dendritic cell vaccination (dated by TCRdb to the mid-2010s). About the study as a whole: Of the roughly 15 glioblastoma patients in the cohort, all drawn from Phase I and II dendritic cell vaccination trials, 9 were newly diagnosed and 6 had recurrent disease. In glioblastoma patients vaccinated with dendritic cells, deep sequencing of TCR beta CDR3 regions served to measure tumor-infiltrating lymphocyte content and to compare repertoires between tumor and blood. The vaccine consisted of monocyte-derived dendritic cells cultured roughly 7 days with IL-4 and GM-CSF, then pulsed overnight with autologous tumor lysate. Autologous tumor lysate-pulsed dendritic cell vaccination was administered to the patients between about 2003 and 2012. Each patient got three intradermal injections of the dendritic cell vaccine, spaced at biweekly intervals, in the arm below the axilla. Survival after dendritic cell vaccination was correlated with TCR sequencing metrics, such as TIL content and the overlap between tumor and blood repertoires.

General study outcomes and caveats: No direct relationship between TCR clonality and survival was found, suggesting that a diverse polyclonal response may matter. The cohort was small and heterogeneous, only a few patients had full blood and tumor sets, and even fewer had initial-recurrent tumor pairs. Longer time to progression and overall survival after dendritic cell vaccination were predicted by higher estimated pretreatment TIL content. The response model built on TCR overlap across three groups was characterized as speculative, with prospective validation still needed.

Selection of patients required sufficient residual fresh-frozen tumor tissue and over two years of available survival data. Although molecular status otherwise differed among the glioblastoma patients, no patient had an isocitrate dehydrogenase mutation. PBMC were collected before vaccination, two weeks after the third vaccination, and at tumor progression when it occurred. Genomic DNA was extracted with the Qiagen DNeasy Blood extraction Kit. The sequenced sample was blood, obtained before dendritic cell vaccination. Here the chain combines TRBV5-4 and TRBJ2-5, with TRBD2 matching 15 junction bases. The sequence was obtained from a human donor with glioblastoma. The CDR3 amino acid sequence is: CASSARTSGGAEVTQYF. The sequence in DNA is TGTGCCAGCAGCGCTCGGACTAGCGGGGGGGCGGAGGTGACCCAGTACTTC. Joined to the reference TRBV5-4 and TRBJ2-5 proteins, this CDR3 gives the full variable domain: ETGVTQSPTHLIKTRGQQVTLRCSSQSGHNTVSWYQQALGQGPQFIFQYYREEENGRGNFPPRFSGLQFPNYSSELNVNALELDDSALYLCASSARTSGGAEVTQYFGPGTRLLVL.